The following is a TCR beta chain sequence with its context. Its antigen is as yet unknown. This sample is part of a study of shared clonotypes between healthy human individuals. General observations from the study: A small donor pool kept down the genetic and exposure-history diversity that was represented. Naive CD4 clonotypes overlapped across a handful of donors at approximately 4.5%. Sampling covered nothing but blood. Tissue TCR repertoires likely differ from those found in blood.

CD4+ cell separation produced CD45RA+ naive and CD45RA-negative memory subsets. Sequenced by immunoSEQ multiplex PCR; TCRdb stores in-frame clones only, minus some. The data show 2 million to 2.5 million clones, approximately 95% seen once. The sequence was obtained from a man younger than 35 in good health. Some clones in this sample may be carry-over from other donors' samples. The sequencing sample was made of naive CD4+ T cells from PBMCs. Subset of the sample: CD45RA+ positively selected.

The chain's CDR3 is CASSMNYGYTF. DNA for the CDR3: TGTGCCAGTAGTATGAACTATGGCTACACCTTC. This chain links TRBV19 with TRBJ1-2; D remains unclear. CDR1 LNHDA and CDR2 SQIVND come from the germline V gene (reference sequence). The length of the CDR3 is 11 residues. V lost 3 bases, J lost 2 bases, and 1 base lay in between.